This T cell receptor (beta chain) was observed in a study of CD8+CD57+ T cells in acquired aplastic anemia. CDR3 and TCR beta VDJ profiling relied on a genomic DNA template. One entry per CDR3 protein results from TCRdb running MiXCR on the reads. Of about 160,000 distinct CDR3 sequences listed, roughly 45% are singletons. Patients included in sequencing had previously demonstrated CD8+CD57+ cell expansion by flow cytometry. Germline CDR1 WNHNN, CDR2 SYGVQD (reference sequence). This CDR3 has 15 residues. The ends were cut back, 7 bases at V and 5 bases at J, with 20 bases in the middle. This receptor was taken from a human donor with aplastic anemia. The chain links TRBV10-1 to TRBJ2-5; weak D call: TRBD1 (6 bases). The sample comprised sorted CD4+, CD8+, or CD8+CD57+ T cells (not recorded which) from PBMCs. For the CDR3, the DNA is TGCGCCAGCAATCCAGGACAGTCATCGGGGGAGACCCAGTACTTC. Its protein is CASNPGQSSGETQYF.